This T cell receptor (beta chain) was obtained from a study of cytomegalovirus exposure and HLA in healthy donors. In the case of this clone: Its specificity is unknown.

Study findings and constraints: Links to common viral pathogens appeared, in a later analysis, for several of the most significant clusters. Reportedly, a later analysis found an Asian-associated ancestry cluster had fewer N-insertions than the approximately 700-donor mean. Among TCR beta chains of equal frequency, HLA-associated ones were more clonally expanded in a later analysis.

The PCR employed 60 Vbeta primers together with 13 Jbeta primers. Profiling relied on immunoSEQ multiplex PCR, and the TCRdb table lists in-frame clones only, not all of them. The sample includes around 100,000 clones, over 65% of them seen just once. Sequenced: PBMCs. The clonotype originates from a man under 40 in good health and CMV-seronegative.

Written as DNA, the CDR3 is TGTGCCTGGAGCGACGGGGACACTGAAGCTTTCTTT. Protein: CAWSDGDTEAFF. The chain uses TRBV30 and TRBJ1-1; D gene ambiguous. V was pared by 3 bases and J by 3 bases, with 8 bases between. The CDR3 runs to 12 residues. CDR1 and CDR2 from the germline V gene are GTSNPN and SVGIG (reference sequence).